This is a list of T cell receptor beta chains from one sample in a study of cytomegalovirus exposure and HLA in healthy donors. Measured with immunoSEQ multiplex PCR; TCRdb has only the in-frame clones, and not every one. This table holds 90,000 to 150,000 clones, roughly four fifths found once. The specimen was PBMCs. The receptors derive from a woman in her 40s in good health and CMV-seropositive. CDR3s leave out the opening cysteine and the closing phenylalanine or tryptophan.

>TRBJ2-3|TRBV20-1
SANLADTQY
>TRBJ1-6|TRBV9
ASSGGQGSSPLH
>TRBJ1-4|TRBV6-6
ASSYRDITNEKLF
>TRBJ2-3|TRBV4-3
ASSHPGTRGADTQY
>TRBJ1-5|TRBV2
ASSDVGQGGQPQH
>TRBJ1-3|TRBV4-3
ASSQDLGNTIY
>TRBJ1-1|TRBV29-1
SVEGIEVTPSTEAF
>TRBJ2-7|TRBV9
ASSVGGVSNEQY
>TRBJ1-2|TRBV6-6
ASSHTGLSSQGYT
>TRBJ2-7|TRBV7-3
ASSELGRGEQY
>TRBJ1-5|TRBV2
ASREQGAGNQPQH
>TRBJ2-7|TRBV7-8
ASSLGLDSNEQY
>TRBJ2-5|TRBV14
ASSQEIWGPRETQY
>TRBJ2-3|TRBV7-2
ASSRRTGTSTDTQY
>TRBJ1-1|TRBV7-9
ASSSSGLEAF
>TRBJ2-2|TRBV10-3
AIRVAGDTGELF
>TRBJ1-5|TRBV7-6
ASSLIVGSQPQH
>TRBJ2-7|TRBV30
AWSLATYEQY
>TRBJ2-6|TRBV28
ASSFLSGNNPSGANVLT
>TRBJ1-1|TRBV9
ASSVDPGDTEAF
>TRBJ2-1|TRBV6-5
ASSYAGVNEQF
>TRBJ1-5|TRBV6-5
ASSYDRAHNQPQH
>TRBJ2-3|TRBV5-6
ASSRVDRETDTQY
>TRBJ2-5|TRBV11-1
ASSAGWTVFQETQY
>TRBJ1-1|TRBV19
ASPGQGGTEAF
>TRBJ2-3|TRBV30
AWSRRQGGDTQY
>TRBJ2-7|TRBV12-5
ASGLGTGFEQY
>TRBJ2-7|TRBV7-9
ASSPLGSPYEQY
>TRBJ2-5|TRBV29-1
SVYMWQETQY
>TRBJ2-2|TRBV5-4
ASSLTGFSGELF
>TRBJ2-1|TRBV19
ASSPPRLAGYNEQF
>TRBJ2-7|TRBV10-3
AISDEGAGVFREQY
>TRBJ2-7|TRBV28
ASSPPRGKQY
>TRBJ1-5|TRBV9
ASSDGDNQPQH
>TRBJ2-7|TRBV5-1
ASSLWGLVDEQY
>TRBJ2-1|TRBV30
AWSGTAGGEQF
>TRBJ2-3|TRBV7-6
ASRVGAGSPSTDTQY
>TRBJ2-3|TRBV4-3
ASSQDGAGGPDTQY
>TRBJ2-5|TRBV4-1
ASRHDFLGGSQETQY
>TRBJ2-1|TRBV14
ASSLAGIGLWQF
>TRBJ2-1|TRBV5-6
ASSLETSGSDEQF
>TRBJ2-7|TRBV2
ASNIPGQGSEQY
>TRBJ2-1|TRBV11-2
ASSLRLVARQGNEQF
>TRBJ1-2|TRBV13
ASRAAPRGHGYT
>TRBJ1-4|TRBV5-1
ASSLTGGRGEKLF
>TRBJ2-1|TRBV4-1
ASSQAAGGKF
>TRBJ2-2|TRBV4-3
ASSRQVSGELF
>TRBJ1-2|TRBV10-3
ATGTGANYGYT
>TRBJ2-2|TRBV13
ASSLHSGLF
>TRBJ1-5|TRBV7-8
ASSLGRRAATHQPQH
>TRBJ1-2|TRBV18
ASSLQDNYGYT
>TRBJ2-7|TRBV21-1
ASSPPTRGISYEQY
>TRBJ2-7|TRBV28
ASSLLYYEQY
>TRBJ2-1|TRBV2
ASRGDSYNEQF
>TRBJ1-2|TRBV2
AGKRENGYT
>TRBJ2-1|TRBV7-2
ASSLDRLAGNEQF
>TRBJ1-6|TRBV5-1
ASSLETGWYSPLH
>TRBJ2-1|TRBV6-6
ASQTGGPREQF